The clone carrying this T cell receptor beta chain occurred many times. Its antigen is unidentified. The iRepertoire nested amplicon-rescue multiplex PCR amplified TCR alpha and beta CDR3s from RNA. MiXCR, run by TCRdb on the multiplex PCR reads, gives a single entry per CDR3 protein. Of over 130,000 distinct CDR3 sequences in the sample, about two fifths were seen once. The V and J ends lost 0 bases and 1 base, in that order; junction bases with no gene match: 2. The CDR3 covers 15 residues. Germline V CDR1 and CDR2: MNHNY, SVGAGI (reference sequence). This record belongs to a study of glioma-infiltrating T cells. Study-wide points: CDR3 overlap between tissue and blood was very small. Above-expected tissue-blood divergence occurred in all gliomas, most in low-grade ones.

The source material was glioma tissue, nonneoplastic brain tissue, or PBMCs (not recorded which). This sequence was found in a human donor with low-grade glioma or glioblastoma, undergoing nonglioma brain surgery, or in good health (not recorded which). The rearrangement uses TRBV6-6 and TRBJ2-7; TRBD1 agrees at 8 bases. CDR3 nucleotide sequence: TGTGCCAGCAGTTACTCCGGGACAGGATCCTACGAGCAGTACTTC. Its translation is CASSYSGTGSYEQYF.